The present entry profiles one T cell receptor beta chain with its context. CD4+ cell separation produced CD45RA+ naive and CD45RA-negative memory subsets. The sample comes from a study of shared clonotypes between healthy human individuals. Profiled with immunoSEQ multiplex PCR; TCRdb holds only in-frame clones, not every one. Among 640,000 or so clones listed, approximately 75% were seen once. The CDR3 is made up of 15 amino acids. From germline, CDR1 is SGHAT and CDR2 FQNNGV. The J segment lost 4 bases and the V segment lost 4 bases, leaving 4 bases of the junction unmatched. The sample consisted of memory CD4+ T cells sorted from blood. Subset described: CD45RA-negative fraction. The clonotype originates from a woman in her twenties or thirties in good health. This chain joins TRBV11-2 and TRBJ2-1; 10 bases line up with TRBD2. Here the CDR3 reads CASSWTSGAYNEQFF. CDR3 nucleotide sequence: TGTGCCAGCAGCTGGACTAGCGGAGCTTACAATGAGCAGTTCTTC. The full variable domain, in which reference TRBV11-2 and TRBJ2-1 provide the parts outside the CDR3, is EAGVAQSPRYKIIEKRQSVAFWCNPISGHATLYWYQQILGQGPKLLIQFQNNGVVDDSQLPKDRFSAERLKGVDSTLKIQPAKLEDSAVYLCASSWTSGAYNEQFFGPGTRLTVL.